This TCR beta chain appears in the sequencing data of a study of long-term antiretroviral therapy in people with HIV. The V end lost 3 bases, the J end lost 6 bases, and 8 bases lay between the germline ends. The CDR3 is 13 amino acids. It was version v3.0 of the immunoSEQ assay that was run at survey level. Clones were sequenced by immunoSEQ multiplex PCR, and TCRdb holds only the in-frame ones, with some missing. The sample has approximately 21,000 clones, 82% seen once. The chain has TRBV23-1 and TRBJ2-2, with D tentatively TRBD1 or TRBD2 (5 bases each). Being an ORF, TRBV23-1 has a function that is uncertain. The source was unsorted PBMCs, collected at the start of antiretroviral therapy. The clonotype was recovered from a man aged 45-65 years with HIV. The CDR3 region is CASSHPGPGELFF. The DNA for the CDR3 is TGCGCCAGCAGTCATCCGGGACCCGGGGAGCTGTTTTTT.